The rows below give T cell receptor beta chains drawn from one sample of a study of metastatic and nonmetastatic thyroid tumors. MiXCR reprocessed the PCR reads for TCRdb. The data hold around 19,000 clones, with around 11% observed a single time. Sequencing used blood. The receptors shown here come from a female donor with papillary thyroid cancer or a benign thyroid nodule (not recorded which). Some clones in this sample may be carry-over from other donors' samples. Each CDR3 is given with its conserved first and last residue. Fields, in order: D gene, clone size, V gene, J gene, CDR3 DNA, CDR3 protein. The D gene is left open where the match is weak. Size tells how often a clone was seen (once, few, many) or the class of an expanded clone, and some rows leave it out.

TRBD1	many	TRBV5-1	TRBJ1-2	TGCGCCAGCAGCCTGAGGGGGCCCACGGGCTACACCTTC	CASSLRGPTGYTF
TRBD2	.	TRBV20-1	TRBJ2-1	TGCAGTGCTAGAGTGCGGGAGGGGAGTTGGAATGAGCAGTTCTTC	CSARVREGSWNEQFF
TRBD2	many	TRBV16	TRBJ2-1	TGTGCCAGCAGCCCGATAGCGGGAGGGCAACCGTACAATGAGCAGTTCTTC	CASSPIAGGQPYNEQFF
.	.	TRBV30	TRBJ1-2	TGCGCCTGGAGACCAACCGGGACCCAACTCCCTTATGACTACACCTTC	CAWRPTGTQLPYDYTF
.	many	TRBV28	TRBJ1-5	TGTGCCAGCACCATCGGGCCTTACCTAAATGGGAGCAATCAGCCCCAGCATTTT	CASTIGPYLNGSNQPQHF
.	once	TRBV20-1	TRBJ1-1	TGCAGTGCTACACTGGGTACGAACACTGAAGCTTTCTTT	CSATLGTNTEAFF
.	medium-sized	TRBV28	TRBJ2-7	TGTGCCAGCAGGTATCGGGGCTCCCTCTACGAGCAGTACTTC	CASRYRGSLYEQYF
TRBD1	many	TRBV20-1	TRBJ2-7	TGCAGTGCTAGAGATCCGGGACAGGGGATGTACGAGCAGTACTTC	CSARDPGQGMYEQYF
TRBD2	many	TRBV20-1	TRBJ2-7	TGCAGTGCTCCGGGACTAGCGGGATCCTACGAGCAGTACTTC	CSAPGLAGSYEQYF
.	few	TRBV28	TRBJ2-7	TGTGCCAGCAGTTCCAGGGGTTATGACGAGCAGTACTTC	CASSSRGYDEQYF
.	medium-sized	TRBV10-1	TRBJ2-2	TGCGCCAGCAGTGAGTCTAGGGCCGGGGAGCTGTTTTTT	CASSESRAGELFF
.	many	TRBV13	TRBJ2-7	TGTGCCAGCAGCTTACGGACATATCCCCAGTACGAGCAGTACTTC	CASSLRTYPQYEQYF
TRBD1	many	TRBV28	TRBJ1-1	TGTGCCAGCAACGACCTGGGACAGGGGGACACTGAAGCTTTCTTT	CASNDLGQGDTEAFF
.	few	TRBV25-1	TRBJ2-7	TGTGCCAGCAGTGAATGGACAGTGGGGCAACGGGAGGATCACTACGAGCAGTACTTC	CASSEWTVGQREDHYEQYF
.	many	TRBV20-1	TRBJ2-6	TGCAGTGCTCGACCGGGTCAGAGCTCTGGGGCCAACGTCCTGACTTTC	CSARPGQSSGANVLTF
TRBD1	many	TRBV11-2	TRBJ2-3	TGTGCCAGCAGCTCCCCACGGACAGGAGGCACAGATACGCAGTATTTT	CASSSPRTGGTDTQYF
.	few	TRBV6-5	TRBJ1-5	TGTGCCAGCAGTTACTCAGGGTTACACCATTATCAGCCCCAGCATTTT	CASSYSGLHHYQPQHF
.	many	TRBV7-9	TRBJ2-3	TGTGCCAGCAGCTTAGAAGTTGGGGTGGGGGATACGCAGTATTTT	CASSLEVGVGDTQYF
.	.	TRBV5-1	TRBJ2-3	TGCGCCAGCACTTCGGGATTGACAGATACGCAGTATTTT	CASTSGLTDTQYF
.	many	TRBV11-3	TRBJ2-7	TGTGCCAGCAGCTTAGATAGGTGGGACGAGCAGTACTTC	CASSLDRWDEQYF
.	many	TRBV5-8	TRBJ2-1	TGTGCCAGCAACCACATGAGCGGGAATGAGCAGTTCTTC	CASNHMSGNEQFF
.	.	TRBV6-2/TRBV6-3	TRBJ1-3	TGTGCCAGCAGTTACTCGACCAGGGGCCCATCTGGAAACACCATATATTTT	CASSYSTRGPSGNTIYF
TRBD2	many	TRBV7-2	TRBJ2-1	TGTGCCAGCAGTCTTACTAGCGACTCCTACAATGAGCAGTTCTTC	CASSLTSDSYNEQFF
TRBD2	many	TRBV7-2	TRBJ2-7	TGTGCCAGCAGCTCACCCATGGGACTAGCGGGAGAAGAGCAGTACTTC	CASSSPMGLAGEEQYF
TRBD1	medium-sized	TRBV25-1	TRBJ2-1	TGTGCCAGCAGTGAAAGACAGGGCAGTGGCAATGAGCAGTTCTTC	CASSERQGSGNEQFF
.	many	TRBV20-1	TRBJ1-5	TGCAGTGCTAATGGGGGGGGTAGCAATCAGCCCCAGCATTTT	CSANGGGSNQPQHF
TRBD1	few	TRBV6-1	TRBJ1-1	TGTGCCAGCAAGGGACAGCCGAACACTGAAGCTTTCTTT	CASKGQPNTEAFF
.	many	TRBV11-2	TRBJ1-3	TGTGCCAGCAGCTCGTACAGGAGAAGGGGTACTGGAAACACCATATATTTT	CASSSYRRRGTGNTIYF
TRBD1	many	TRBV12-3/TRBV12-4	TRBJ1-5	TGTGCCAGCAGTTGGGACAGGGTAGGGAGCAATCAGCCCCAGCATTTT	CASSWDRVGSNQPQHF
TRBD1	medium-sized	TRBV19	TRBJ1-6	TGTGCCAGTACCGACAGGGGACTCTCCTATAATTCACCCCTCCACTTT	CASTDRGLSYNSPLHF
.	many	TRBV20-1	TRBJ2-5	TGCAGTGCTAGAGATCCGGGACTTCAGCAGACCCAGTACTTC	CSARDPGLQQTQYF
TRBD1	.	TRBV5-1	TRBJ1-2	TGCGCCAGCAGCCCAATTGACAGGGTGGATGGCTACACCTTC	CASSPIDRVDGYTF
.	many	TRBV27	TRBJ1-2	TGTGCCAGCACTAGGGACACCGCCTATGGCTACACCTTC	CASTRDTAYGYTF
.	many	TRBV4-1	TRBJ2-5	TGCGCCAGCAGCCTTTTCGAGGGGTCCCAAGAGACCCAGTACTTC	CASSLFEGSQETQYF
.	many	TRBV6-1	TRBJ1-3	TGTGCCAGCAGTTCGAATATCGGAAACACCATATATTTT	CASSSNIGNTIYF
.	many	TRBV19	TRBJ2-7	TGTGCCAGTAGTAGCGGGGATAGCTCCTACGAGCAGTACTTC	CASSSGDSSYEQYF
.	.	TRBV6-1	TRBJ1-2	TGTGCCAGCAGTACAACACAGGGCTACACCTTC	CASSTTQGYTF
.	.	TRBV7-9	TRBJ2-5	TGTGCCAGCAGCCTGAACCAAGAGACCCAGTACTTC	CASSLNQETQYF
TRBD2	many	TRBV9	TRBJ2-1	TGTGCCAGCAGCCCACCTAGCGGGAGACCAGATGAGCAGTTCTTC	CASSPPSGRPDEQFF
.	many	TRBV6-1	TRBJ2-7	TGTGCCAGCAGTGCTACAGGAGACCCTTTCTATGAGCAGTACTTC	CASSATGDPFYEQYF
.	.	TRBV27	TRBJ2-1	TGTGCCAGCAGTTTATCCCTTTCTTCGTACAATGAGCAGTTCTTC	CASSLSLSSYNEQFF
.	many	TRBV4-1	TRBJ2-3	TGCGCCAGCAGCCTTACGGAATCGGAGAGGGATACGCAGTATTTT	CASSLTESERDTQYF
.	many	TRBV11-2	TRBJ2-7	TGTGCCAGCAGCCAGACAGAATCCTACGAGCAGTACTTC	CASSQTESYEQYF
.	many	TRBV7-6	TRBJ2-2	TGTGCCAGCAGCTCTGGGGATGGTACCGGGGAGCTGTTTTTT	CASSSGDGTGELFF
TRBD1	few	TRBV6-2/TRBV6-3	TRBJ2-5	TGTGCCAGCAGTTACTATGGGACAGGGTACCAAGAGACCCAGTACTTC	CASSYYGTGYQETQYF
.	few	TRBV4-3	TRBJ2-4	TGCGCCAGCAGCCAAGATCCCTTGGACGGCATTCAGTACTTC	CASSQDPLDGIQYF
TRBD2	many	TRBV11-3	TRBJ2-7	TGTGCCAGCAGCTTAGGGGGGGGCTACGAGCAGTACTTC	CASSLGGGYEQYF
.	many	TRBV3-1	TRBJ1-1	TGTGCCAGCAGCCAAGAACCTAGAACCACTGAAGCTTTCTTT	CASSQEPRTTEAFF
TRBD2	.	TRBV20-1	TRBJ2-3	TGCAGTGCTAGAAATAGCGGGAGGTCATCTAGCACAGATACGCAGTATTTT	CSARNSGRSSSTDTQYF
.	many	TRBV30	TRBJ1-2	TGTGCCTGGAGGGACAACTATGGCTACACCTTC	CAWRDNYGYTF
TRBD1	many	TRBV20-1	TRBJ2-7	TGCAGTGCTTCTTCCGGGACAGGCAGCTACGAGCAGTACTTC	CSASSGTGSYEQYF
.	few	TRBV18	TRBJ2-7	TGTGCCAGCTCACCAGGGGGTCGGGAGCAGTACTTC	CASSPGGREQYF
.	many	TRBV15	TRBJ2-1	TGTGCCACCAGCAGAGTGGACCACAATGAGCAGTTCTTC	CATSRVDHNEQFF
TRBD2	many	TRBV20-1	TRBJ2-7	TGCAGTGCCGAACGACTAGCGAGTCCCCTAGTATGTGAGCAGTACTTC	CSAERLASPLVCEQYF
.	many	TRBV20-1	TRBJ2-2	TGCAGTGCTAGAGTGGGGCGGAGTCGTACCGGGGAGCTGTTTTTT	CSARVGRSRTGELFF
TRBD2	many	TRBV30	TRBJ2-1	TGTGCCTGGAGTGACAGCGGGAGAGATTACAATGAGCAGTTCTTC	CAWSDSGRDYNEQFF
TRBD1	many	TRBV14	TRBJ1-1	TGTGCCAGCAGCGCGCGGACAGGAGTGAACACTGAAGCTTTCTTT	CASSARTGVNTEAFF
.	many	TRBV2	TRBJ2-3	TGTGCCAGCAGTGAAGATAATACGCAGTATTTT	CASSEDNTQYF
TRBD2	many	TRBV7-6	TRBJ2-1	TGTGCCAGCAGCCTAGCGGGACGGGATGAGCAGTTCTTC	CASSLAGRDEQFF
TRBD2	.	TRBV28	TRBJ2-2	TGTGCCAGCGGTTCGGAAGGGGGACTAGCGGGAGGGGCCACCGGGGAGCTGTTTTTT	CASGSEGGLAGGATGELFF